This T cell receptor (beta chain) originates from a study of cytotoxic CD8 clonotypes in ibrutinib-treated CLL. Study outcomes and limitations: Against age-matched healthy donors, baseline clonality ran higher and tracked circulating CD8+ T-cell counts. Progressing and sustained-remission patients had different sampling times.

On this clone: Its antigen is still unknown. Distinct nucleotide sequences in the sample also encode this CDR3.

V was cut by 1 base and J by 1 base, with 8 bases left in between. Germline V gene lookup returns CDR1 LNHNV and CDR2 YYDKDF (reference sequence). CDR3 length: 14 amino acids. Depths of 1 in 200,000 to 1 in 1 million T cells were the sequencing target. Produced via immunoSEQ multiplex PCR; TCRdb's table is partial and in-frame only. The sample holds approximately 320,000 clones, over 60% seen once. The sequence was collected from a human donor with chronic lymphocytic leukemia. J is TRBJ2-7 and V is TRBV15; D uncertain. The sequencing used PBMCs, collected after 36 months of ibrutinib treatment. The DNA for the CDR3 is TGTGCCACCAGCAGAGCCGGGTCATCCTACGAGCAGTACTTC. This translates into CATSRAGSSYEQYF.